The present entry profiles one TCR beta chain with its context. This sample is drawn from a study of control samples from healthy donors and cancer patients. CDR3 length: 17 amino acids. V was clipped by 0 bases and J by 5 bases; unmatched bases: 11. CDR1 is SGDLS, CDR2 YYNGEE, per germline. Produced via immunoSEQ multiplex PCR; TCRdb's table is partial and in-frame only. This sample yields about 92,000 clones, of which more than 75% are seen a single time; around 9.1% belongs to the top ten. The sequenced sample consisted of blood. The clonotype originates from an older woman in good health. This sequence joins TRBV9 and TRBJ2-3, with 8 nucleotides matching TRBD2. CDR3 in amino acids: CASSVEASGSFVDTQYF. CDR3 DNA sequence: TGTGCCAGCAGCGTAGAGGCCAGCGGGAGTTTCGTAGATACGCAGTATTTT. Supplemented by reference TRBV9 and TRBJ2-3, the full variable domain reads DSGVTQTPKHLITATGQRVTLRCSPRSGDLSVYWYQQSLDQGLQFLIQYYNGEERAKGNILERFSAQQFPDLHSELNLSSLELGDSALYFCASSVEASGSFVDTQYFGPGTRLTVL.